Following are 19 T cell receptor beta chains from one sample sequenced in a study of monozygotic twins with cystic fibrosis (dated by TCRdb to the early 2020s). Library preparation was by the immunoSEQ multiplex PCR assay. The table was pulled from immuneACCESS by TCRdb, which kept in-frame rearrangements only. Such tables lose some clones; where checked, under half of the loss comes from unresolved V genes, and the rest has no known cause. The sample table records about 22,000 clones; around 87% of these occur just once. The ten largest clones capture 1% to 1.5% of the sample. The source material was blood. Receptors were obtained from a woman aged 30 to 39 with cystic fibrosis.

This chain connects TRBV20-1 to TRBJ2-5, with D hard to call. Per germline, CDR1 DFQATT and CDR2 SNEGSKA (reference sequence). The CDR3 runs to 11 residues. Trimming shortened V by 3 bases and J by 4 bases, and 6 bases separated the two germline ends. The CDR3 nucleotides read TGCAGTGCTAGCTGGGGAGAGACCCAGTACTTC. It is translated as CSASWGETQYF.

This clone has only a few counts. The CDR3 here is CASSEIGTGGSPLHF. In DNA, the CDR3 is TGTGCCAGCAGTGAAATAGGGACAGGGGGATCACCCCTCCACTTT. The chain recombines TRBV2 with TRBJ1-6; 11 nucleotides align to TRBD1. Germline CDR1 is SNHLY and CDR2 is FYNNEI. The CDR3 totals 15 residues. V lost 2 bases and J lost 10; bases outside the gene matches: 4.

The chain carries TRBV7-2 and TRBJ2-7; 12 bases fit TRBD2. The V gene end was trimmed by 5 bases and the J gene end by 5 bases; junction bases not matched to a gene: 4. Per the germline V gene, CDR1 is SGHTA and CDR2 is FQGNSA. This CDR3 has 14 residues. CDR3 region: CASSPRTSGDEQYF. The CDR3 region has the DNA TGTGCCAGCAGCCCAAGGACTAGCGGGGACGAGCAGTACTTC.

The rearrangement uses TRBV7-8 and TRBJ2-7; 10 bases map to TRBD1. This CDR3 is built from 15 residues. The V and J ends lost 3 bases and 6 bases, in that order; junction bases with no gene match: 8. Germline CDR1 and CDR2: SGHVS and FQNEAQ. CDR3 sequence (DNA): TGTGCCAGCAGCTTGTTGGCGGGACAGGGGAGCGAGCAGTACTTC. Translating gives CASSLLAGQGSEQYF.

This sequence joins TRBV11-2 and TRBJ2-5; perhaps TRBD1 as D (5 bases). Germline V CDR1 and CDR2: SGHAT, FQNNGV. The CDR3 has 14 residues. Trimming pared 1 base from V and 4 bases from J, leaving 10 bases between. The CDR3 reads CASSLVSGSETQYF. The DNA of the CDR3 is TGTGCCAGCAGCTTAGTGTCAGGGTCAGAGACCCAGTACTTC.

This chain links TRBV6-1 with TRBJ1-2, with D unresolved. The germline V gene encodes CDR1 MNHNS and CDR2 SASEGT. Trimming left V 0 bases short and J 7 bases short, with 12 bases between. This CDR3 comprises 14 residues. The CDR3 loop reads CASSEAVDPRGYTF. The CDR3 DNA reads TGTGCCAGCAGTGAAGCAGTGGACCCCCGTGGCTACACCTTC.

The chain employs TRBV5-6 and TRBJ2-1; the D gene is possibly TRBD2 (5 bases). Germline V gene lookup returns CDR1 SGHDT and CDR2 YYEEEE. This CDR3 has 16 residues. The V gene lost 6 bases and the J gene lost 1 base, with 17 bases spanning the gap. CDR3 region: CASTPGGLGSYNEQFF. The CDR3, as DNA: TGTGCCAGCACCCCAGGCGGGTTGGGGTCCTACAATGAGCAGTTCTTC.

In its sample, this clone was seen once. The rearrangement joins TRBV11-2 to TRBJ2-5; a possible D gene is TRBD2 (5 bases). Between the trimmed V and J ends, which lost 5 bases and 9 bases, there was a span of 16 bases. The CDR3 loop spans 13 amino acids. Germline loops: CDR1 SGHAT, CDR2 FQNNGV. DNA of the CDR3: TGTGCCAGCAGCCCGGAGTGGTCGGAGGCCCAGTACTTC. The encoded protein is CASSPEWSEAQYF.

J is TRBJ1-1 and V is TRBV28, with a possible D match to TRBD1 (6 bases). The V gene lost 4 bases and the J gene lost 0 bases, with 21 bases spanning the gap. From germline, CDR1 is MDHEN and CDR2 SYDVKM. CDR3 length: 18 residues. CDR3 sequence reads: CASSSRNSGTHMNTEAFF. CDR3 DNA sequence: TGTGCCAGCAGTTCGAGGAACTCCGGGACACACATGAACACTGAAGCTTTCTTT. The variable domain in full, with the rest retrieved from reference TRBV28 and TRBJ1-1, is DVKVTQSSRYLVKRTGEKVFLECVQDMDHENMFWYRQDPGLGLRLIYFSYDVKMKEKGDIPEGYSVSREKKERFSLILESASTNQTSMYLCASSSRNSGTHMNTEAFFGQGTRLTVV.

The chain recombines TRBV4-3 with TRBJ2-3, with D unclear. Trimming took off 4 bases at V and 2 bases at J, with 10 bases between the two ends. CDR1 is LGHNA and CDR2 is YSLEER in the germline V gene. The CDR3 has 14 amino acids. This chain's CDR3 is CASSPGPYTDTQYF. In DNA, the CDR3 is TGCGCCAGCAGCCCCGGCCCCTACACAGATACGCAGTATTTT.

Only one count was recorded for this clone. This sequence joins TRBV11-3 and TRBJ1-6; D is undetermined. V was pared by 0 bases and J by 11 bases, with 8 bases between. Looked up from germline, CDR1 is SGHNT and CDR2 is YENEEA. There are 13 residues in the CDR3. In DNA form, the CDR3 reads TGTGCCAGCAGCTTAGAGGGAATCGCACCCCTCCACTTT. Translated, it gives CASSLEGIAPLHF.

This rearrangement joins TRBV5-4 to TRBJ2-3; the D gene is possibly TRBD2 (5 bases). The germline V and J ends were trimmed by 3 bases and 0 bases, with 8 bases remaining between them. The CDR3 consists of 14 residues. The germline V gene encodes CDR1 SGHNT and CDR2 YYREEE (reference sequence). This CDR3 is CASSWTGSTDTQYF. In DNA, the CDR3 is TGTGCCAGCAGCTGGACGGGGAGCACAGATACGCAGTATTTT.

This clone showed up just once. This chain uses TRBV5-1 with TRBJ1-2; no firm D call. Germline values: CDR1 SGHRS, CDR2 YFSETQ. Between the trimmed V and J ends, which lost 1 base and 2 bases, there was a span of 6 bases. The CDR3 consists of 13 residues. The DNA of the CDR3 is TGCGCCAGCAGCTTGTCTCAGAACTATGGCTACACCTTC. Amino acids: CASSLSQNYGYTF.

This clone has just a few counts. The chain employs TRBV5-1 and TRBJ2-2; perhaps TRBD2 as D (5 bases). The V gene's germline CDR1 is SGHRS and CDR2 YFSETQ. The V gene lost 4 bases and the J gene lost 5 bases, with 12 bases spanning the gap. The length of the CDR3 is 14 residues. CDR3 in DNA: TGCGCCAGCAGCCTCGACGGAGGAACCGGGGAGCTGTTTTTT. Its translation is CASSLDGGTGELFF.

The rearrangement uses TRBV4-2 and TRBJ2-3; weak D call: TRBD2 (5 bases). In germline, CDR1 is LGHNA, CDR2 YNFKEQ. The V gene lost 0 bases and the J gene lost 7 bases, with 8 bases spanning the gap. The CDR3 is 13 amino acids. DNA for the CDR3: TGTGCCAGCAGCCAAGACGGGGTTCATACGCAGTATTTT. Its translation: CASSQDGVHTQYF.

The chain carries TRBV19 and TRBJ2-7, with a weak D call TRBD1 (6 bases). The CDR3 is made up of 15 amino acids. V dropped 5 bases and J dropped 2 bases, with 16 bases sitting between them. Per germline, CDR1 LNHDA and CDR2 SQIVND (reference sequence). The CDR3 is CASSLTWGRAYEQYF. For the CDR3, the DNA is TGTGCCAGTAGTCTTACCTGGGGGCGTGCCTACGAGCAGTACTTC.

This clone was seen a handful of times. The chain carries TRBV6-5 and TRBJ1-1; 8 bases agree with TRBD1. J gave up 8 bases and V 2 bases, and 13 bases lay outside the gene matches. This CDR3 comprises 16 residues. CDR1 and CDR2 (germline): MNHEY, SVGAGI. The CDR3 nucleotides are TGTGCCAGCAGTTACACCCTACAGGGGGTAAGTGCGGAAGCTTTCTTT. Translated: CASSYTLQGVSAEAFF.

V usage is TRBV2 and J usage is TRBJ1-2, with D unresolved. V was trimmed by 1 base and J by 7 bases, leaving 16 bases between them. The CDR3 is made up of 15 amino acids. CDR1 and CDR2 from the germline V gene are SNHLY and FYNNEI. As DNA, the CDR3 is TGTGCCAGCAGTGAAGGAGTGATCCCCCCCTCTGGCTACACCTTC. It specifies CASSEGVIPPSGYTF. The full variable domain, rest sourced from reference TRBV2 and TRBJ1-2, is EPEVTQTPSHQVTQMGQEVILRCVPISNHLYFYWYRQILGQKVEFLVSFYNNEISEKSEIFDDQFSVERPDGSNFTLKIRSTKLEDSAMYFCASSEGVIPPSGYTFGSGTRLTVV.

Comment on this clone: Germline is not matched at one junction end, which may reflect a read error. This chain uses TRBV7-7 with TRBJ2-3; D may be TRBD2 (5 bases). Germline values: CDR1 SSHAT, CDR2 FNYEAQ (reference sequence). The CDR3 extends over 16 amino acids. CDR3 nucleotide sequence: TGTGCTAGCAGGCCGAGGACTTTGACTAGCACAGATACGCAGTATTTT. It is translated as CASRPRTLTSTDTQYF.